The 20 T cell receptor beta chains below were found in one sample sequenced in a study of T cell repertoires in cytomegalovirus infection. TCRdb re-called the reads with MiXCR, one entry per CDR3 protein. The sample holds 200,000 to 300,000 distinct CDR3 sequences, roughly 12% seen once. The material sequenced was PBMCs. Source of these receptors: a human donor in good health (CMV status not recorded). Some clones in this sample may be carry-over from other donors' samples.

This clonotype was seen many times. The J gene is TRBJ1-4, the V gene TRBV10-3, with D perhaps TRBD1 (6 bases). The ends were cut back, 7 bases at V and 8 bases at J, with 14 bases in the middle. This CDR3 is built from 13 residues. CDR1 and CDR2 (germline): ENHRY, SYGVKD. The CDR3 DNA reads as TGTGCCATCAAGGACAGTGTAGGCGAAAAACTGTTTTTT. Translated: CAIKDSVGEKLFF.

This clonotype was detected many times. CDR3 bases: TGTGCCAGCAGGGGAGGGACATCCACATCGCCCCAGCATTTT. Protein sequence: CASRGGTSTSPQHF. J is TRBJ1-5 and V is TRBV7-2; perhaps TRBD1 as D (6 bases). The CDR3 length is 14 residues. Germline loops: CDR1 SGHTA, CDR2 FQGNSA. Deletions cut 6 bases from V and 9 bases from J, with 18 bases between.

The table lists this clonotype with many counts. The V and J genes are TRBV6-2 or TRBV6-3 and TRBJ2-2, with D possibly matching TRBD2 (5 bases). V was trimmed by 2 bases and J by 6 bases, leaving 10 bases between them. The CDR3 loop spans 14 amino acids. Germline V gives CDR1 MNHEY, CDR2 SVGEGT. The CDR3 DNA is TGTGCCAGCAGTTACGCCGGGATAGCCGGGGAGCTGTTTTTT. Encoded protein: CASSYAGIAGELFF.

The chain recombines TRBV5-1 with TRBJ1-2; 10 positions match TRBD1. In germline, CDR1 is SGHRS, CDR2 YFSETQ. The CDR3 totals 14 residues. The ends lost 2 bases at V and 6 bases at J; junction bases unmatched: 4. CDR3 sequence: CASSLPGQGNGYTF. CDR3 nucleotide sequence: TGCGCCAGCAGCTTACCGGGACAGGGGAATGGCTACACCTTC.

This clonotype was counted ten times or more. The chain carries TRBV10-2 and TRBJ2-7; TRBD1 matches at 10 bases. CDR1 is WSHSY and CDR2 is SAAADI in the germline V gene. With 8 bases clipped from V and 7 bases from J, the junction kept 11 bases outside the gene matches. This CDR3 is built from 14 residues. The CDR3 loop reads CASSTGQGRTEQYF. The CDR3 DNA follows: TGCGCCAGCTCCACGGGACAGGGGAGAACTGAGCAGTACTTC.

This clonotype was observed many times. The rearrangement links TRBV25-1 to TRBJ1-1, with D possibly matching TRBD1 (6 bases). CDR1 and CDR2 (germline): MGHDK, SYGVNS. V lost 7 bases, J lost 3 bases, and 21 bases lay in between. The CDR3 has 16 amino acids. CDR3 in amino acids: CASKERGRGRDTEAFF. Here the CDR3 DNA reads TGTGCCAGCAAAGAGAGGGGGAGGGGTAGGGACACTGAAGCTTTCTTT.

Many counts were recorded for this clonotype. The chain employs TRBV7-9 and TRBJ2-5; no reliable D call. The CDR3 is 13 residues long. Trimming removed 2 bases at V and 3 bases at J, with 7 bases between. Germline loops: CDR1 SEHNR, CDR2 FQNEAQ (reference sequence). In DNA, the CDR3 is TGTGCCAGCAGCTTATATCAGGAAGAGACCCAGTACTTC. It yields the protein CASSLYQEETQYF.

This clonotype came up a few times. V usage is TRBV29-1 and J usage is TRBJ1-4, with a weak D call TRBD1 (5 bases). The CDR3 length is 13 residues. CDR1 is SQVTM and CDR2 is ANQGSEA in the germline V gene. The ends were cut back, 7 bases at V and 8 bases at J, with 17 bases in the middle. The chain's CDR3 is CSARGTMGEKLFF. The DNA for the CDR3 is TGCAGCGCTCGAGGGACCATGGGCGAAAAACTGTTTTTT.

Many counts were recorded for this clonotype. The gene calls are TRBV7-2 and TRBJ2-3; TRBD2 agrees at 12 bases. The germline V gene has CDR1 SGHTA and CDR2 FQGNSA. The CDR3 is made up of 17 amino acids. After removal of 1 base from V and 4 bases from J, the junction contained 6 bases not matched to a gene. The CDR3 coding sequence is TGTGCCAGCAGCTTAGTGCCTCTAGCGGGGGGGGCAGATACGCAGTATTTT. Protein: CASSLVPLAGGADTQYF.

In this sample, this clonotype turned up many times. The CDR3 region is CASSLAIGREQYF. DNA of the CDR3: TGTGCCAGCAGCTTAGCGATCGGGAGGGAGCAGTACTTC. The gene calls are TRBV7-2 and TRBJ2-7; 7 bases are shared with TRBD2. Trimming took 0 bases from V and 7 from J; bases not matched to a gene: 3. The CDR3 length is 13 residues. The germline V gene has CDR1 SGHTA and CDR2 FQGNSA. The full variable domain, rest sourced from reference TRBV7-2 and TRBJ2-7, is GAGVSQSPSNKVTEKGKDVELRCDPISGHTALYWYRQSLGQGLEFLIYFQGNSAPDKSGLPSDRFSAERTGGSVSTLTIQRTQQEDSAVYLCASSLAIGREQYFGPGTRLTVT.

Ten or more counts support this clonotype. The V gene is TRBV6-5, the J gene TRBJ2-3; 7 bases are a match to TRBD1. V lost 8 bases to trimming and J lost 4 bases; unmatched junction nucleotides: 12. This CDR3 is 15 amino acids long. Germline V gene sequence: CDR1 MNHEY, CDR2 SVGAGI. The DNA of the CDR3 is TGTGCCAGCGGAGGACCAGGACAGGACGCAGATACGCAGTATTTT. Its translation is CASGGPGQDADTQYF.

The chain has TRBV23-1 and TRBJ1-2; no clear D gene. TRBV23-1 counts as an open reading frame of uncertain function. The CDR3 runs 17 residues. Trimming pared 4 bases from V and 5 bases from J, leaving 23 bases between. The CDR3 reads CASSPHKAPRNDYGYTF. The CDR3 DNA sequence: TGCGCCAGCAGTCCCCACAAGGCCCCTAGGAACGATTATGGCTACACCTTC.

This clonotype was observed at least ten times. The genes are TRBV7-2 and TRBJ1-1, with D possibly being TRBD1 (5 bases). The germline V gene encodes CDR1 SGHTA and CDR2 FQGNSA. Trimming took off 2 bases at V and 3 bases at J, with 10 bases between the two ends. This CDR3 has 14 amino acids. The CDR3 here is CASSLNRGDTEAFF. The CDR3 DNA sequence: TGTGCCAGCAGCTTAAATAGAGGGGACACTGAAGCTTTCTTT.

This clonotype was detected many times. The chain is built from TRBV6-2 or TRBV6-3 and TRBJ2-3; possibly TRBD1 for D (5 bases). Trimming removed 7 bases from V and 3 bases from J, with 17 bases in between. Germline V gene sequence: CDR1 MNHEY, CDR2 SVGEGT. CDR3 length equals 15 residues. As DNA, the CDR3 is TGTGCCAGCATCCGGGCGGCAGGGTTAACAGATACGCAGTATTTT. Protein: CASIRAAGLTDTQYF.

In this sample, this clonotype turned up many times. The chain combines TRBV7-2 with TRBJ1-5, with D perhaps matching TRBD1 (5 bases). Germline V gene lookup returns CDR1 SGHTA and CDR2 FQGNSA. Deletions cut 1 base from V and 2 bases from J, with 12 bases between. This CDR3 comprises 16 residues. CDR3 DNA: TGTGCCAGCAGCTTAGATAGTAGGGGCGGCAATCAGCCCCAGCATTTT. Encoded protein: CASSLDSRGGNQPQHF.

This clonotype has at least ten counts. This rearrangement joins TRBV10-3 to TRBJ2-2, with D possibly matching TRBD1 (6 bases). V was pared by 0 bases and J by 6 bases, with 17 bases between. Germline V gene sequence: CDR1 ENHRY, CDR2 SYGVKD. The CDR3 sequence is 17 residues long. CDR3 nucleotides: TGTGCCATCAGTGAGTCAGCCGGGACACGGGGTCCCGGGGAGCTGTTTTTT. As protein: CAISESAGTRGPGELFF.

This clonotype was seen repeatedly, ten times or more. The V call is TRBV7-8, the J call TRBJ2-5; 10 nucleotides match TRBD2. In germline, CDR1 is SGHVS, CDR2 FQNEAQ. Losses at the gene ends were 6 bases for V and 5 bases for J; bases not matched to a gene: 12. This CDR3 spans 16 amino acids. CDR3 DNA: TGTGCCAGCAGTTCACTACTAGCGGGGCGAGGGGAGACCCAGTACTTC. Translating gives CASSSLLAGRGETQYF.

In this sample, this clonotype turned up a few times. V gene TRBV5-6 combines with J gene TRBJ1-5; D is perhaps TRBD1 (5 bases). The CDR3 loop spans 16 amino acids. Germline assignment: CDR1 SGHDT and CDR2 YYEEEE. V lost 1 base, J lost 0 bases, and 11 bases lay in between. The CDR3 bases are TGTGCCAGCAGCTTGACTACAGGCGTTAGCAATCAGCCCCAGCATTTT. Encoded protein: CASSLTTGVSNQPQHF. The full variable domain, with the rest looked up from reference TRBV5-6 and TRBJ1-5, is DAGVTQSPTHLIKTRGQQVTLRCSPKSGHDTVSWYQQALGQGPQFIFQYYEEEERQRGNFPDRFSGHQFPNYSSELNVNALLLGDSALYLCASSLTTGVSNQPQHFGDGTRLSIL.

This clonotype was counted many times. The chain is built from TRBV6-6 and TRBJ1-2; TRBD1 might be the D (5 bases). In germline, CDR1 is MNHNY, CDR2 SVGAGI (reference sequence). Trimming took off 2 bases at V and 4 bases at J, with 11 bases between the two ends. CDR3 length: 14 residues. CDR3 nucleotides: TGTGCCAGCAGTTACGGGACGGCTCCCTATGGCTACACCTTC. The encoded protein is CASSYGTAPYGYTF.

This clonotype has a count of ten or more. The genes are TRBV19 and TRBJ1-1; 9 bases are shared with TRBD1. Germline V lookup: CDR1 LNHDA, CDR2 SQIVND (reference sequence). J lost 3 bases, V lost 10 bases, and 12 bases had no gene match. CDR3 length equals 15 residues. CDR3 in amino acids: CATRTGVRQDTEAFF. The CDR3 DNA follows: TGTGCCACCCGGACAGGGGTAAGGCAGGACACTGAAGCTTTCTTT.